What follows are 14 T cell receptor beta chains derived from one specimen sequenced in a study of T cell responses to AZD1222 COVID-19 vaccine. Using immunoSEQ multiplex PCR, the repertoire was profiled, and TCRdb retains in-frame clones only, with some absent. The sample lists approximately 180,000 clones; approximately 86% were seen once. The sample here was peripheral blood, taken on day 0 of AZD1222 vaccination. The receptors come from an adult in good health.

This clone appeared once. This chain links TRBV2 with TRBJ2-3; D perhaps matches TRBD2 (7 bases). The CDR3 contains 16 residues. CDR1 and CDR2 (germline): SNHLY, FYNNEI. Between the trimmed V and J ends, which lost 6 bases and 4 bases, there was a span of 20 bases. The CDR3 sequence is CASSGVGGLAADTQYF. DNA of the CDR3: TGTGCCAGCAGCGGTGTCGGGGGGCTGGCGGCAGATACGCAGTATTTT.

V and J are TRBV28 and TRBJ1-2; D gene uncertain. V lost 5 bases and J lost 1, with 11 bases in between. Germline V gene lookup returns CDR1 MDHEN and CDR2 SYDVKM. CDR3 length: 14 amino acids. CDR3 sequence (DNA): TGTGCCAGCAGTCCTACGGATATTAACTATGGCTACACCTTC. Protein sequence: CASSPTDINYGYTF.

The chain recombines TRBV28 with TRBJ2-2; D gene ambiguous. The CDR3 is 11 residues long. V was trimmed by 6 bases and J by 8 bases, leaving 7 bases between them. Looked up from germline, CDR1 is MDHEN and CDR2 is SYDVKM. CDR3 in amino acids: CASRGLGELFF. Written as DNA, the CDR3 is TGTGCCAGCAGAGGTTTGGGGGAGCTGTTTTTT.

The chain has TRBV12-3 or TRBV12-4 and TRBJ1-5; D gene unclear. V dropped 3 bases and J dropped 0 bases, with 3 bases sitting between them. The CDR3 sequence is 13 residues long. The CDR3 region has the DNA TGTGCCAGCAGTTTCTCTAGCAATCAGCCCCAGCATTTT. Its translation: CASSFSSNQPQHF.

This clone came up once. The CDR3 here is CASGGTDTQYF. In DNA, the CDR3 is TGCGCCAGCGGAGGCACAGATACGCAGTATTTT. The chain links TRBV5-1 to TRBJ2-3; D remains ambiguous. The CDR3 runs 11 residues. Trimming removed 7 bases from V and 1 base from J, with 4 bases in between. Germline loops: CDR1 SGHRS, CDR2 YFSETQ.

This chain joins TRBV6-2 or TRBV6-3 and TRBJ2-5; the match to TRBD1 covers 10 bases. The germline V gene encodes CDR1 MNHEY and CDR2 SVGEGT. The CDR3 length is 20 residues. V dropped 6 bases and J dropped 5; count of bases not matched to a gene: 24. The CDR3 sequence: CASSRPGQGMRTGGLETQYF. CDR3 coding DNA: TGTGCCAGCAGCCGCCCGGGACAGGGGATGAGAACGGGGGGGCTGGAGACCCAGTACTTC.

The rearrangement joins TRBV3-1 (or the pseudogene TRBV3-2) to TRBJ2-2; D is unresolved. The CDR3 has 13 amino acids. Germline CDR1 reads LGHDT; CDR2 reads YNNKEL (reference sequence). V was trimmed by 4 bases and J by 0 bases, leaving 3 bases between them. The CDR3 loop is CASSLSNTGELFF. The CDR3 nucleotides are TGTGCCAGCAGCCTCTCGAACACCGGGGAGCTGTTTTTT.

J is TRBJ2-5 and V is TRBV7-2; D ambiguous. Trimming left V 5 bases short and J 5 bases short, with 12 bases between. From germline, CDR1 is SGHTA and CDR2 FQGNSA. CDR3 length equals 13 residues. The CDR3: CASSQSEVETQYF. The CDR3, as DNA: TGTGCCAGCAGCCAAAGTGAAGTGGAGACCCAGTACTTC.

The chain employs TRBV7-9 and TRBJ2-3; TRBD2 matches 9 bases. The CDR3 is 18 residues long. CDR1 and CDR2 (germline): SEHNR, FQNEAQ (reference sequence). Trimming took 7 bases from V and 1 from J; bases not matched to a gene: 15. CDR3 sequence (DNA): TGTGCCAGCATCCCTATAGACGGGCTAGCGGGGCGCACAGATACGCAGTATTTT. This codes for CASIPIDGLAGRTDTQYF.

This clone was found once. The chain links TRBV5-1 to TRBJ2-1, with a weak D call TRBD1 (5 bases). Trimming took off 1 base at V and 3 bases at J, with 11 bases between the two ends. The CDR3 is 15 residues long. Germline CDR1 and CDR2: SGHRS and YFSETQ. The CDR3 spells CASSLPQALYNEQFF. The CDR3 bases are TGCGCCAGCAGCTTGCCACAGGCGCTCTACAATGAGCAGTTCTTC. The complete variable domain, with remaining parts taken from reference TRBV5-1 and TRBJ2-1, reads KAGVTQTPRYLIKTRGQQVTLSCSPISGHRSVSWYQQTPGQGLQFLFEYFSETQRNKGNFPGRFSGRQFSNSRSEMNVSTLELGDSALYLCASSLPQALYNEQFFGPGTRLTVL.

V gene TRBV6-4 combines with J gene TRBJ2-5, with D possibly being TRBD1 or TRBD2 (6 bases each). The CDR3 loop spans 16 amino acids. Trimming shortened V by 6 bases and J by 5 bases, and 22 bases separated the two germline ends. Germline loops: CDR1 MRHNA, CDR2 SNTAGT. CDR3 in amino acids: CASRLPGGSRFETQYF. In DNA form, the CDR3 reads TGTGCCAGCAGACTCCCCGGGGGCTCCCGATTTGAGACCCAGTACTTC.

The chain joins TRBV30 to TRBJ1-2; D not resolved. The CDR3 runs 16 residues. V lost 0 bases and J 5 bases, leaving 19 bases between the germline ends. Germline loops: CDR1 GTSNPN, CDR2 SVGIG (reference sequence). CDR3 sequence: CAWSVPRTHGDYGYTF. CDR3 DNA: TGTGCCTGGAGTGTACCCCGGACTCACGGGGATTATGGCTACACCTTC.

The chain joins TRBV9 to TRBJ2-3; 11 bases are a match to TRBD2. The CDR3 covers 17 residues. V dropped 4 bases and J dropped 0; count of bases not matched to a gene: 7. The germline V gene encodes CDR1 SGDLS and CDR2 YYNGEE. The CDR3 loop reads CASSPRTSGFSTDTQYF. The CDR3 DNA follows: TGTGCCAGCAGCCCTAGGACTAGCGGGTTTAGCACAGATACGCAGTATTTT.

The CDR3 region is CASSPSGGPYEQYF. The DNA for the CDR3 is TGTGCCAGCAGCCCCAGCGGGGGCCCCTACGAGCAGTACTTC. The chain combines TRBV11-2 with TRBJ2-7; 8 bases map to TRBD2. This CDR3 is 14 amino acids long. Germline CDR1 and CDR2: SGHAT and FQNNGV. The V gene end was trimmed by 5 bases and the J gene end by 2 bases; junction bases not matched to a gene: 5.